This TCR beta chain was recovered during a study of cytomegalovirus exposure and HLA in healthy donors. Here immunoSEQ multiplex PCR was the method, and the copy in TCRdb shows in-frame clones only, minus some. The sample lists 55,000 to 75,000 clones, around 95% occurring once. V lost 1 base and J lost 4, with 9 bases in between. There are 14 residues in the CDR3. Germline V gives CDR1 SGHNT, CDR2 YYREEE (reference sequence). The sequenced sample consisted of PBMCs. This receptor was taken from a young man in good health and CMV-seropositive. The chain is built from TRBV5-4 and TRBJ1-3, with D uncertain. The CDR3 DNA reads TGTGCCAGCAGCTTGAAGACAACCGGAAACACCATATATTTT. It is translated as CASSLKTTGNTIYF.